A single sample gave rise to the 5 T cell receptor beta chains below, sequenced in a study of shared clonotypes between healthy human individuals. CD45RO-negative, CCR7-positively selected cells formed the naive CD8 fraction, excluding terminally differentiated effector memory CD45RA+ cells. Clones were sequenced by immunoSEQ multiplex PCR, and TCRdb holds only the in-frame ones, with some missing. The profile shows 600,000 or so clones, 95% to 98% of them singletons. The sequenced sample consisted of naive CD8+ T cells sorted from blood. The source is a man between 25 and 39 years old in good health.

The rearrangement joins TRBV6-5 to TRBJ2-5, with 11 bases matching TRBD2. With 2 bases clipped from V and 2 bases from J, the junction kept 4 bases outside the gene matches. The CDR3 runs 16 residues. From germline, CDR1 is MNHEY and CDR2 SVGAGI. CDR3 loop: CASSYRASGRQETQYF. CDR3 coding DNA: TGTGCCAGCAGTTACAGGGCTAGCGGGAGGCAAGAGACCCAGTACTTC.

This chain connects TRBV7-3 to TRBJ2-1; D not certain. CDR3 length: 16 amino acids. Germline values: CDR1 SGHTA, CDR2 FQGTGA. Trimming stripped 3 bases from V and 4 bases from J, with 16 bases between. The CDR3: CASSFTPALGYNEQFF. The DNA of the CDR3 is TGTGCCAGCAGCTTCACCCCTGCCTTGGGTTACAATGAGCAGTTCTTC.

V usage is TRBV28 and J usage is TRBJ2-1; a possible D gene is TRBD1 (6 bases). Germline loops: CDR1 MDHEN, CDR2 SYDVKM. Trimming left V 5 bases short and J 3 bases short, with 17 bases between. The CDR3 is 16 residues long. The chain's CDR3 is CASSPQGSINYNEQFF. In nucleotides, the CDR3 is TGTGCCAGCAGTCCACAGGGTTCTATTAACTACAATGAGCAGTTCTTC.

This chain joins TRBV29-1 and TRBJ2-1; D not resolved. Germline values: CDR1 SQVTM, CDR2 ANQGSEA. This CDR3 contains 16 residues. V lost 1 base and J lost 0, with 13 bases in between. This chain's CDR3 is CSVEGRRQSSYNEQFF. DNA for the CDR3: TGCAGCGTTGAAGGGCGTCGTCAAAGCTCCTACAATGAGCAGTTCTTC.

The V call is TRBV4-1, the J call TRBJ2-7, with 8 nucleotides matching TRBD1. The V and J ends lost 2 bases and 4 bases, in that order; junction bases with no gene match: 4. The CDR3 is 14 amino acids. From germline, CDR1 is MGHRA and CDR2 YSYEKL. CDR3 nucleotides: TGCGCCAGCAGCCAACCGGGACAGGATTACGAGCAGTACTTC. Its protein is CASSQPGQDYEQYF.